This T cell receptor beta chain was obtained from a study of T cells in Graves' hyperthyroidism and ophthalmopathy. Study results and caveats: Most clonotypes expanded in thyroid above 0.001 were likewise present in blood.

This clonotype occurred a few times. The antigen remains undetermined. The CDR3 is made up of 14 amino acids. V was pared by 1 base and J by 10 bases, with 16 bases between. Per germline, CDR1 MGHDK and CDR2 SYGVNS. TCR beta CDR3 regions were amplified from RNA. Carried out on the TCR CDR3, a first-round RT-PCR used the HTBI primer set. Each CDR3 protein is one row after TCRdb ran MiXCR on the multiplex PCR reads. This sample carries around 400,000 distinct CDR3 sequences, approximately 15% of them seen once, and the ten largest clones take roughly 25%. Sequenced sample: blood. The source is a young woman with Graves' hyperthyroidism that later progressed to Graves' ophthalmopathy. The V gene is TRBV25-1, the J gene TRBJ2-5; D might be TRBD2 (6 bases). The CDR3 spells CASSEFPQGGNQYF. In DNA, the CDR3 is TGTGCCAGCAGTGAATTCCCCCAGGGAGGAAACCAGTACTTC.